This T cell receptor (beta chain) was captured by sequencing in a study of metastatic and nonmetastatic thyroid tumors. This clone was counted at least ten times. Until they underwent thyroid surgery, no patient had received any treatment. TCRdb re-clonotyped the PCR reads via MiXCR. The data show tens of thousands of clones, with 13% to 15% seen just once and approximately 6.1% held by the top ten. The receptor's source is a male donor with papillary thyroid cancer or a benign thyroid nodule (not recorded which). Some clones in this sample may be carry-over from other donors' samples. The sequenced sample was blood.

This CDR3 is CASSSLGVVRGQSTDTQYF. The CDR3 coding sequence is TGTGCCAGCAGCTCCTTAGGTGTAGTTAGAGGACAGAGCACAGATACGCAGTATTTT. The rearrangement joins TRBV7-1 to TRBJ2-3; TRBD1 might be the D (6 bases). TRBV7-1 is an ORF; its function is uncertain. This CDR3 spans 19 amino acids. V gave up 3 bases and J gave up 0 bases, with 22 bases separating them.